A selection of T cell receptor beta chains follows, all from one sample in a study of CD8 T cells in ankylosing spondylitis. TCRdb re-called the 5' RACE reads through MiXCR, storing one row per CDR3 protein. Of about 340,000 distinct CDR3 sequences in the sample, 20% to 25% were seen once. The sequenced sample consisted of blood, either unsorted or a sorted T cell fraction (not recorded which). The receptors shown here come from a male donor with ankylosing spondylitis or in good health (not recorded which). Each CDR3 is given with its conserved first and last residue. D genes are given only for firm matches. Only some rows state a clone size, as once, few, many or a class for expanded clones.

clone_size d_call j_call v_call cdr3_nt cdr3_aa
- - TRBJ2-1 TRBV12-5 TGTGCTAGTGGCCAAGGGACGGGAGATTACAATGAGCAGTTCTTC CASGQGTGDYNEQFF
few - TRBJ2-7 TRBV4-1 TGCGCCAGCAGCCAAGAGAATGGTGCCTTCTACGAGCAGTACTTC CASSQENGAFYEQYF
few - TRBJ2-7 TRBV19 TGTGCCAGTAGTATAGGCAGGGAAACCTACGAGCAGTACTTC CASSIGRETYEQYF
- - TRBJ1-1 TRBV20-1 TGCAGTGCTAGAGTTTATGGGGGCGCGGGCACTGAAGCTTTCTTT CSARVYGGAGTEAFF
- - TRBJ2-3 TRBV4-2 TGTGCCAGCAGCAGCCACAGGGATCTCGGCACAGATACGCAGTATTTT CASSSHRDLGTDTQYF
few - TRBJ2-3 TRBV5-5 TGTGCCAGCAGCTCCCAGGGGACTGCAGCAGATACGCAGTATTTT CASSSQGTAADTQYF
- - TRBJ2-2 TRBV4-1 TGCGCCACCTTAGCAGGGAACACCGGGGAGCTGTTTTTT CATLAGNTGELFF
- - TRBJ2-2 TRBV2 TGTGCCAGCAGGACCGGGGAGCTGTTTTTT CASRTGELFF
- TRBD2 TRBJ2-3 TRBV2 TGTGCCAGCAGGGCTAGCGGGGCCCCAGATACGCAGTATTTT CASRASGAPDTQYF
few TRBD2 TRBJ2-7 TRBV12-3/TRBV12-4 TGTGCCAGCGGGGCTCCGGGACTAAGCTACGAGCAGTACTTC CASGAPGLSYEQYF
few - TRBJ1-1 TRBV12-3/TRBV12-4 TGTGCCAGCAGTTTAATGGGGAGGGGAGCTGAAGCTTTCTTT CASSLMGRGAEAFF
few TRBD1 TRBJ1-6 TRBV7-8 TGTGCCAGCAGCTCAGGGGGGTCCCTCCACTTT CASSSGGSLHF
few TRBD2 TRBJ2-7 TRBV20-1 TGCAGTGCTAGCCTGCTAGCGGGGGGCACCTACGAGCAGTACTTC CSASLLAGGTYEQYF
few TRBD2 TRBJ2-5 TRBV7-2 TGTGCCAGCGAGGGGACACAGCTAGCGGGCGAGACCCAGTACTTC CASEGTQLAGETQYF
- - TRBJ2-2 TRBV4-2 TGTGCCAGCAGCCAATCGGGCGGGGAGCTGTTTTTT CASSQSGGELFF
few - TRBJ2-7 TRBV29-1 TGCAGCGTTCGAGGGACGGAAATCTCCTACGAGCAGTACTTC CSVRGTEISYEQYF
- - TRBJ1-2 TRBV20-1 TGCAGTGCTCTAGAGGCGGCAGGGAACTATGGCTACACCTTC CSALEAAGNYGYTF
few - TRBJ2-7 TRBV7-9 TGTGCCAGCAGCCACCCGTCTAGCCCCTACGAGCAGTACTTC CASSHPSSPYEQYF
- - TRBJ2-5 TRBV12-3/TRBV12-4 TGTGCCAGCAGTCCGCCGGACATCTTAGAGACCCAGTACTTC CASSPPDILETQYF
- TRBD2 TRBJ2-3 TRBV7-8 TGTGCCAGCAGCCACAGAAGCGGGGGGACAGATACGCAGTATTTT CASSHRSGGTDTQYF
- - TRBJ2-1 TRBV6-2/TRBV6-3 TGTGCCAGCAGTTATATGGTTGTGGCATGGGTTCCCAATGAGCAGTTCTTC CASSYMVVAWVPNEQFF
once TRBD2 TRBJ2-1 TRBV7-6 TGTGCCAGCAGCTTAGAGACGGGGGGGCGGGAGCAGTTCTTC CASSLETGGREQFF
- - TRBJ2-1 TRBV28 TGTGCCAGCAGGCCTTGGACAGACAATGAGCAGTTCTTC CASRPWTDNEQFF
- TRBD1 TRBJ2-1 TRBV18 TGTGCCAGCTCACCACAGGACAGGTCCTACAATGAGCAGTTCTTC CASSPQDRSYNEQFF
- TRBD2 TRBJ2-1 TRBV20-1 TGCAGTGCCACCTGGGGGGTGCTAGCGGCAGACAATGAGCAGTTCTTC CSATWGVLAADNEQFF
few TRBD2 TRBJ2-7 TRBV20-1 TGCAGTGCTAGTGCGGGACTAGTTTCCTACGAGCAGTACTTC CSASAGLVSYEQYF
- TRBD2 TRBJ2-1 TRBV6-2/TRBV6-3 TGTGCCAGCACCGCCGGGGGGGCTTACAATGAGCAGTTCTTC CASTAGGAYNEQFF
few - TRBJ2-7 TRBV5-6 TGTGCCAGCAGCCCCTCGACCCTCTCCGAGCAGTACTTC CASSPSTLSEQYF
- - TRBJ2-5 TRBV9 TGTGCCAGCAATTCAGGGACCATACAAGAGACCCAGTACTTC CASNSGTIQETQYF
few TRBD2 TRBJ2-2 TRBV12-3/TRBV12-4 TGTGCCAGCAGTTCGGCTACTAGCGCCCAGGGCGGGGAGCTGTTTTTT CASSSATSAQGGELFF
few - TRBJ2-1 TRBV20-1 TGCACCTGCTGGGGGGTTAGCTCCTACAATGAGCAGTTCTTC CTCWGVSSYNEQFF
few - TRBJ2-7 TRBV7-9 TGTGCCAGTGAAACCTCCTACGAGCAGTACTTC CASETSYEQYF
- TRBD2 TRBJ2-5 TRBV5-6 TGTGCCAGCAGCTTGGATGCGGGGGTCCGGGGCGAAGAGACCCAGTACTTC CASSLDAGVRGEETQYF
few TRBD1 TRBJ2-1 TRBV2 TGTGCCAGTTTTTCCGGGACAGGGGGTAAAAATGAGCAGTTCTTC CASFSGTGGKNEQFF
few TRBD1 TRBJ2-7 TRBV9 TGTGCCAGCAGCCCCTCCGGGGGGACAGGGGACTACGAGCAGTACTTC CASSPSGGTGDYEQYF
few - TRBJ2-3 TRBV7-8 TGTGCCAGCAGCTTAGCGCAGGGTTCGGGCACACGCACAGATACGCAGTATTTT CASSLAQGSGTRTDTQYF
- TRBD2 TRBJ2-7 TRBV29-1 TGCAGCGTTGAAAACCTAGCGGAGGGTTACGAGCAGTACTTC CSVENLAEGYEQYF
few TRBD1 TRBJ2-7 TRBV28 TGTGCCAGCAGACTAAGGGGGACAGGGGGCGAGCAGTACTTC CASRLRGTGGEQYF
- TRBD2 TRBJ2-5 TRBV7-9 TGTGCCAGCAGCTTAGAGTTGGGACTAGCGGATCAAGAGACCCAGTACTTC CASSLELGLADQETQYF
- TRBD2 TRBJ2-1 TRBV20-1 TGCAGTGCTAGAGATGGGGCGGGAGCCGACGTCTATGAGCAGTTCTTC CSARDGAGADVYEQFF
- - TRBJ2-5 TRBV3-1 TGTGCCAGCAGCCAAGGGCTACAGCCAGAGACCCAGTACTTC CASSQGLQPETQYF
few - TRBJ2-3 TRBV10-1 TGCGCCAGCAGTGATCGCCCCGGGGGCCCAGATACGCAGTATTTT CASSDRPGGPDTQYF
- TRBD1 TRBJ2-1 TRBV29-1 TGCAGCGTTGAGGACAGGGGGCGGAGTGAGCAGTTCTTC CSVEDRGRSEQFF
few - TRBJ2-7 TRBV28 TGTGCCAGCAGGCCTGGGACTCCTACCTACGAGCAGTACTTC CASRPGTPTYEQYF
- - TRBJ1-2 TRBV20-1 TGCAGTGCTAGAGATCCGGGGGGCCGGTATGGCTACACCTTC CSARDPGGRYGYTF
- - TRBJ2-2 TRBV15 TGTGCCACCAGCAGAGATCTGACTGGGGAGCTGTTTTTT CATSRDLTGELFF
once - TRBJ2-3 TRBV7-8 TGTGCCAGCAGCTGGGGGGGGCGCACAGATACGCAGTATTTT CASSWGGRTDTQYF
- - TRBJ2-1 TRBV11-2 TGTGCCAGCCTGGACAGCCGGGACGTGTACAATGAGCAGTTCTTC CASLDSRDVYNEQFF
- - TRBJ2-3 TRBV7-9 TGTGCCAGCAGCCGACCGGACAGCCCAGATACGCAGTATTTT CASSRPDSPDTQYF
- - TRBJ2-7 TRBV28 TGTGCCATCCATTCCCCCTCGGGGAAATACGAGCAGTACTTC CAIHSPSGKYEQYF
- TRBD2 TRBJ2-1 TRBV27 TGTGCCAGCAGTTTACTCTTGGGACTAGACCACAATGAGCAGTTCTTC CASSLLLGLDHNEQFF
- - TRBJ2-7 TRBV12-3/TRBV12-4 TGTGCCAGCAGTTTCACAGGTGAAGGGACCTACGAGCAGTACTTC CASSFTGEGTYEQYF
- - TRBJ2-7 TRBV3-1 TGTGCCAGCAGCCAAGGGCGGGCGCGGTTGTACGAGCAGTACTTC CASSQGRARLYEQYF
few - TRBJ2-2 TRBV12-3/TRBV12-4 TGTGCCAGCAGCTCAGATAGGGTGTCGAACACCGGGGAGCTGTTTTTT CASSSDRVSNTGELFF
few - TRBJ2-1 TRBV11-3 TGTGCCAGCAACCCTGAGCAGTTCTTC CASNPEQFF